This TCR beta chain was identified during a study of blood T cell repertoires in COVID-19. Turning to the study itself: Specimens from acute and convalescent COVID-19 originated in the United States, Italy and Spain. Sources were T cells, B-cell-depleted T cells, or PBMCs; the material itself was cDNA or gDNA.

How the authors handled the data: From reference gene primer amplification, estimates of nucleated cell counts were derived. Method: immunoSEQ multiplex PCR; TCRdb's copy keeps in-frame clones and lacks some. The V and J calls and clone size were taken over from that table, and D and trimming were inferred from the DNA. The table lists about 42,000 clones, about 86% of them singletons. The germline V gene encodes CDR1 WNHNN and CDR2 SYGVQD (reference sequence). V dropped 4 bases and J dropped 3 bases, with 18 bases sitting between them. The CDR3 has 16 residues. The rearrangement uses TRBV10-1 and TRBJ1-2, with D possibly TRBD1 on 5 matching bases. This TCR derives from an older man with acute or convalescent COVID-19. Sequencing was done on a sample of peripheral blood. As DNA, the CDR3 is TGCGCCAGCAGTGGCGGGACGGCCAATTTTCACTATGGCTACACCTTC. Amino acid sequence: CASSGGTANFHYGYTF.